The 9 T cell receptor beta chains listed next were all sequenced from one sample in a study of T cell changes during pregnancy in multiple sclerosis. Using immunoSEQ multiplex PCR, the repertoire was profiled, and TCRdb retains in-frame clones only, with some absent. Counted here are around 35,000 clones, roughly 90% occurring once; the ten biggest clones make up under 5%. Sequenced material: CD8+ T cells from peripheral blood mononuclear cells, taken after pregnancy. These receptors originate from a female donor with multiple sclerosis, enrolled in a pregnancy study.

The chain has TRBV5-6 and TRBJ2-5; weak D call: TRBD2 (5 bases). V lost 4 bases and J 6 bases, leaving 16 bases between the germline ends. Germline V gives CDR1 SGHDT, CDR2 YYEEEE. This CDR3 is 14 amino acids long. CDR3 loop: CASSLLTGKKTQYF. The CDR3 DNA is TGTGCCAGCAGCCTTTTGACGGGAAAAAAGACCCAGTACTTC.

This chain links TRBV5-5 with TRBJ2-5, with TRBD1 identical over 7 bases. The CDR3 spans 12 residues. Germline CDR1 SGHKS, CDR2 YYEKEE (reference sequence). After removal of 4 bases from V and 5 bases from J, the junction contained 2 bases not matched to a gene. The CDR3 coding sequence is TGTGCCAGCAGCCAACAGGGGGAGACCCAGTACTTC. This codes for CASSQQGETQYF.

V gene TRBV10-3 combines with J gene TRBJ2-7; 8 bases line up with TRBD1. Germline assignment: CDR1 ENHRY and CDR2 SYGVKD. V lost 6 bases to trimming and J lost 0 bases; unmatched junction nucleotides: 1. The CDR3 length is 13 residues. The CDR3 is CAIRTGVSYEQYF. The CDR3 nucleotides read TGTGCCATCAGGACAGGGGTCTCCTACGAGCAGTACTTC.

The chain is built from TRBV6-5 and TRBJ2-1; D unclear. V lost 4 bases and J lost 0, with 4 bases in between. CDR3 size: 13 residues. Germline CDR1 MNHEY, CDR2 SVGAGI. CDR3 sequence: CASSLSSYNEQFF. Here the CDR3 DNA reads TGTGCCAGCAGTTTGAGCTCCTACAATGAGCAGTTCTTC.

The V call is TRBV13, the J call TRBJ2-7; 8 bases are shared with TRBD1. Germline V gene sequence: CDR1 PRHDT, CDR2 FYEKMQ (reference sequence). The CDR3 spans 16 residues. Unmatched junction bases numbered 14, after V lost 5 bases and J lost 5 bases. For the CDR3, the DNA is TGTGCCAGCAGCCTCAGACCGGGACAGGCTCTCCACGAGCAGTACTTC. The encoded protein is CASSLRPGQALHEQYF.

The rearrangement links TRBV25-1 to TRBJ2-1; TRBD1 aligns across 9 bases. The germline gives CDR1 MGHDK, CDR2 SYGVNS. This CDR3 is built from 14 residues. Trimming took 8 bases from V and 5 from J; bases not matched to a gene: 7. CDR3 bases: TGTGCCAGCCGACCGGGACAGGGTAACAATGAGCAGTTCTTC. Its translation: CASRPGQGNNEQFF.

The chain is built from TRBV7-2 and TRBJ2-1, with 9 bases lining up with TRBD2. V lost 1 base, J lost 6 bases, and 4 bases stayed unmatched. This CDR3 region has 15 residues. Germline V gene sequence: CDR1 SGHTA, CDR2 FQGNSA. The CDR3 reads CASSLVAGGPNEQFF. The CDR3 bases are TGTGCCAGCAGCTTAGTGGCGGGGGGGCCCAATGAGCAGTTCTTC.

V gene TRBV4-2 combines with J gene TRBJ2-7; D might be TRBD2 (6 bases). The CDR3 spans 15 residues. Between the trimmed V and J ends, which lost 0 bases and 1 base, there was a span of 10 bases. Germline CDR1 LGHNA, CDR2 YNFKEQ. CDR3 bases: TGTGCCAGCAGCCAAGATCTTAGCGGTTCCTACGAGCAGTACTTC. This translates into CASSQDLSGSYEQYF.

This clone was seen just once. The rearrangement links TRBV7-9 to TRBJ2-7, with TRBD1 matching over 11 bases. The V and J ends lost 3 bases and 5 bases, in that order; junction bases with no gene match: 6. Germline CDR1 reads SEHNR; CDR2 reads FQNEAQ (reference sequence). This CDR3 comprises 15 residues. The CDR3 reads CASSFGTGGLDEQYF. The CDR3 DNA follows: TGTGCCAGCAGCTTTGGGACAGGGGGACTGGACGAGCAGTACTTC.